This T cell receptor (beta chain) comes out of a study of blood T cell repertoires in COVID-19. Study summary: Acute-phase and convalescent COVID-19 samples originated in the United States, Italy and Spain. The analysed material was cDNA or gDNA that came from T cells, B-cell-depleted T cells, or PBMCs.

Study processing details: Nucleated cell number was recorded as an estimate derived from reference gene primer amplification. Measured with immunoSEQ multiplex PCR; TCRdb has only the in-frame clones, and not every one. V, J and clone size derive from that table, while D and trimming were established from the DNA sequence. The repertoire consists of about 200,000 clones, with about 86% occurring once and the leading ten covering approximately 6.2%. The trim removed 2 bases at V and 3 bases at J, leaving 8 bases unmatched. The CDR3 runs 15 residues. Germline-derived CDR1 and CDR2 are GTSNPN and SVGIG (reference sequence).

The TCR sequence derives from a man aged 55-75 years who had recovered from COVID-19. The gene calls are TRBV30 and TRBJ2-3; 7 nucleotides line up with TRBD1. Sample: peripheral blood. The CDR3 protein is CAWSLHRGITDTQYF. Here the CDR3 DNA reads TGTGCCTGGAGTCTCCACAGGGGAATAACAGATACGCAGTATTTT.